Shown below are 16 T cell receptor beta chains from a single sample sequenced in a study of PD-1 blockade in classical Hodgkin lymphoma (dated by TCRdb to between 2020 and 2021). The method was the immunoSEQ multiplex PCR assay. TCRdb took over this immuneACCESS table, retaining in-frame rearrangements with V and J assigned. Such tables are incomplete; in checked studies, under half of the missing clones stem from an unresolved V gene, and the remainder is unexplained. The sample table contains about 24,000 clones; only one count was recorded for roughly 84% of them. Approximately 2% of the sample rests with the top ten. This specimen's time point label, interpreted: cycle 1 day 1 (C1D1), immediately before nivolumab initiation. Every trial patient had relapsed following autologous stem cell transplantation, and prior brentuximab vedotin exposure was what differed among cohorts A, B and C. Using a Miltenyi CD4+ T cell isolation kit, CD4+ T cells were purified from thawed PBMCs through magnetic negative selection.

The sequencing used CD4+ T cells from blood, collected at baseline. These receptors came from a human donor with classical Hodgkin lymphoma.

V and J are TRBV6-5 and TRBJ2-7; D ambiguous. Germline V CDR1 and CDR2: MNHEY, SVGAGI. This CDR3 is 12 amino acids long. Trimming pared 9 bases from V and 2 bases from J, leaving 11 bases between. CDR3 nucleotide sequence: TGTGCCAGTTCAAGTGGGGCCTACGAGCAGTACTTC. This encodes CASSSGAYEQYF.

This clone was detected only once. The V and J genes are TRBV19 and TRBJ1-2; no definite D call. The length of the CDR3 is 14 residues. Germline loops: CDR1 LNHDA, CDR2 SQIVND (reference sequence). Trimming took off 3 bases at V and 3 bases at J, with 11 bases between the two ends. The CDR3 loop is CASSITVGDYGYTF. In DNA form, the CDR3 reads TGTGCCAGTAGTATCACAGTGGGAGACTATGGCTACACCTTC.

A remark on this clone: The same CDR3 arises from other DNA sequences in this sample as well. The CDR3 reads CASSQGGLAGTEQFF. CDR3 nucleotide sequence: TGCGCCAGCAGCCAGGGAGGTCTAGCGGGGACTGAGCAGTTCTTC. This rearrangement joins TRBV4-3 to TRBJ2-1; 9 bases match TRBD2. This CDR3 contains 15 residues. CDR1 and CDR2 (germline): LGHNA, YSLEER. Losses at the gene ends were 3 bases for V and 9 bases for J; bases not matched to a gene: 9.

The rearrangement uses TRBV15 and TRBJ1-2; 7 bases agree with TRBD1. V trimming: 2 bases; J trimming: 3 bases; junction bases outside the gene matches: 0. Germline V gene data show CDR1 as LNHNV and CDR2 as YYDKDF (reference sequence). The CDR3 spans 13 residues. CDR3 region: CATSRQGDYGYTF. The CDR3 DNA reads TGTGCCACCAGCAGACAGGGGGACTATGGCTACACCTTC.

The V call is TRBV6-1, the J call TRBJ1-2, with no clear D. Per the germline V gene, CDR1 is MNHNS and CDR2 is SASEGT. V shed 0 bases and J shed 6 bases, with 8 bases lying between them. The CDR3 length is 13 residues. CDR3 DNA: TGTGCCAGCAGTGAAGCGTTGAGGAATGGCTACACCTTC. Its protein product is CASSEALRNGYTF.

This chain uses TRBV6-6 with TRBJ2-3, with D possibly TRBD1 on 7 matching bases. Germline V gene lookup returns CDR1 MNHNY and CDR2 SVGAGI (reference sequence). With 10 bases removed from V and 6 bases from J, the gap between germline ends came to 20 bases. CDR3 length: 14 amino acids. CDR3 coding DNA: TGTGCCACCGAGGAGGGACAGAACTTGGATACGCAGTATTTT. Translated, it gives CATEEGQNLDTQYF.

The chain links TRBV5-1 to TRBJ1-2; D might be TRBD1 (5 bases). This CDR3 spans 15 amino acids. V gave up 0 bases and J gave up 6 bases, with 15 bases separating them. The V gene's germline CDR1 is SGHRS and CDR2 YFSETQ. The CDR3 bases are TGCGCCAGCAGCTTGGGAAACGTGCAGGGCGATGGCTACACCTTC. Protein: CASSLGNVQGDGYTF.

This clone has a handful of counts. Other DNA sequences in the same sample also yield this CDR3. V is TRBV5-1 and J is TRBJ2-5; 10 bases match TRBD2. The junction had 4 bases not matched to a gene; V was cut back by 0 bases and J by 2 bases. CDR3 length: 16 amino acids. Germline loops: CDR1 SGHRS, CDR2 YFSETQ. CDR3 nucleotides: TGCGCCAGCAGCTTGGATGTAGCGGGGGGTCAAGAGACCCAGTACTTC. The encoded protein is CASSLDVAGGQETQYF.

The chain has TRBV7-2 and TRBJ1-6; TRBD1 might be the D (5 bases). Trimming removed 0 bases from V and 0 bases from J, with 12 bases in between. CDR3 size: 18 residues. Germline V gene sequence: CDR1 SGHTA, CDR2 FQGNSA. Here the CDR3 reads CASSLAGATSSYNSPLHF. The CDR3 nucleotides read TGTGCCAGCAGCTTAGCCGGGGCGACGAGCTCCTATAATTCACCCCTCCACTTT.

The J gene is TRBJ2-5, the V gene TRBV25-1, with 8 bases matching TRBD1. Germline trimming cut 5 bases from V and 5 bases from J; bases unmatched to any gene: 7. Germline-derived CDR1 and CDR2 are MGHDK and SYGVNS. The CDR3 has 14 residues. CDR3: CASSNSGGGETQYF. CDR3 DNA sequence: TGTGCCAGCAGTAATTCAGGGGGCGGGGAGACCCAGTACTTC.

The chain has TRBV18 and TRBJ1-1; maybe TRBD1 (5 bases). Looked up from germline, CDR1 is KGHSH and CDR2 is LQKENI. The CDR3 runs 13 residues. Trimming removed 3 bases from V and 4 bases from J, with 9 bases in between. The CDR3 DNA reads TGTGCCAGCTCACCGTTGGGGGGCACTGAAGCTTTCTTT. Its translation is CASSPLGGTEAFF.

The rearrangement joins TRBV19 to TRBJ2-7; TRBD1 matches 7 bases. Trimming at V came to 6 bases and at J to 4 bases, leaving 9 bases not matched to a gene. CDR3 length equals 14 residues. CDR1 LNHDA and CDR2 SQIVND come from the germline V gene (reference sequence). For the CDR3, the DNA is TGTGCCAGTAGCGAGACAGGGAAAGAATACGAGCAGTACTTC. This gives the protein CASSETGKEYEQYF. Filled out from reference TRBV19 and TRBJ2-7, the complete variable domain reads DGGITQSPKYLFRKEGQNVTLSCEQNLNHDAMYWYRQDPGQGLRLIYYSQIVNDFQKGDIAEGYSVSREKKESFPLTVTSAQKNPTAFYLCASSETGKEYEQYFGPGTRLTVT.

The chain carries TRBV6-5 and TRBJ1-5, with D possibly matching TRBD1 (5 bases). The CDR3 loop spans 14 amino acids. Germline V gene sequence: CDR1 MNHEY, CDR2 SVGAGI. V was cut by 8 bases and J by 2 bases, with 13 bases left in between. Here the CDR3 reads CASSTLGGNQPQHF. CDR3 sequence (DNA): TGTGCCAGCTCCACCTTGGGGGGCAATCAGCCCCAGCATTTT.

The chain is built from TRBV7-2 and TRBJ1-2; 8 bases fit TRBD1. Trimming took 5 bases from V and 4 from J; bases not matched to a gene: 3. CDR3 length: 13 amino acids. The V gene's germline CDR1 is SGHTA and CDR2 FQGNSA. The CDR3 DNA is TGTGCCAGCAGCCCAACAGGGGGCTATGGCTACACCTTC. Its translation: CASSPTGGYGYTF. Combining the CDR3 with reference TRBV7-2 and TRBJ1-2 gives the whole variable domain GAGVSQSPSNKVTEKGKDVELRCDPISGHTALYWYRQSLGQGLEFLIYFQGNSAPDKSGLPSDRFSAERTGGSVSTLTIQRTQQEDSAVYLCASSPTGGYGYTFGSGTRLTVV.

The chain employs TRBV7-3 and TRBJ1-1; TRBD1 is a possible D gene (5 bases). V lost 5 bases, J lost 6 bases, and 13 bases lay in between. CDR1 is SGHTA, CDR2 FQGTGA, per germline. The CDR3 has 13 amino acids. CDR3 sequence: CASSLQWGAEAFF. The CDR3, as DNA: TGTGCCAGCAGCCTCCAATGGGGGGCTGAAGCTTTCTTT.

This clone was recorded only once. V gene TRBV1 combines with J gene TRBJ2-3; TRBD2 is the table's D call and was not checked against the DNA. TRBV1 corresponds to a pseudogene. This CDR3 has 17 residues. For the CDR3, the DNA is TGCACCAGCAGCCAAGACCCCGGGCCGGGGGGGTTCAGTACGCAGTATTTT. Amino acid sequence: CTSSQDPGPGGFSTQYF.